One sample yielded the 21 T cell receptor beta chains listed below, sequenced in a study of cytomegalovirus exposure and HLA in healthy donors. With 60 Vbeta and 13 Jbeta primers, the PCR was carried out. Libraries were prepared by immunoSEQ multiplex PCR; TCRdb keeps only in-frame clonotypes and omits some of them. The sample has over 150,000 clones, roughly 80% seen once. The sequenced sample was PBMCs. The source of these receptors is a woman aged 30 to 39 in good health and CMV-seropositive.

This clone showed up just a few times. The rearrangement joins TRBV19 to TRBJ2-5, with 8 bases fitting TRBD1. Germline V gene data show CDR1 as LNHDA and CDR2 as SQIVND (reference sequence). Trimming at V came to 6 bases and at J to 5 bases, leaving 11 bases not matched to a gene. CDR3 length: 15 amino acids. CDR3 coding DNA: TGTGCCAGTAGCCGAGGACAGGGAGTTTGGGAGACCCAGTACTTC. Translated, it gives CASSRGQGVWETQYF.

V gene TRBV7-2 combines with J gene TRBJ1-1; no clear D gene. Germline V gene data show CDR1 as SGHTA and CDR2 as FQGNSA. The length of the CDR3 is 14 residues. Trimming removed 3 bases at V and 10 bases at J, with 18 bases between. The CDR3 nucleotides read TGTGCCAGCAGCTTCCGGGGAGGGCCCTTCGGAGCTTTCTTT. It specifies CASSFRGGPFGAFF.

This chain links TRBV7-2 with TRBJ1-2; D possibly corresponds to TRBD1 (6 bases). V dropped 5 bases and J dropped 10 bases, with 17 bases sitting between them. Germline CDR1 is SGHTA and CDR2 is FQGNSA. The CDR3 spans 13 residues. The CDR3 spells CASSKQGVLYYTF. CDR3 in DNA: TGTGCCAGCAGCAAACAGGGTGTCTTATACTACACCTTC.

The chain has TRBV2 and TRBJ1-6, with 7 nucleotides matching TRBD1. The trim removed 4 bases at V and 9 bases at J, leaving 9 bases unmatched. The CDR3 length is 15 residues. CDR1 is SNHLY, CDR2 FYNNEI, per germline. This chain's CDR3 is CASSADRAKGSPLHF. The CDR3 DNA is TGTGCCAGCAGTGCCGACAGGGCAAAGGGTTCACCCCTCCACTTT.

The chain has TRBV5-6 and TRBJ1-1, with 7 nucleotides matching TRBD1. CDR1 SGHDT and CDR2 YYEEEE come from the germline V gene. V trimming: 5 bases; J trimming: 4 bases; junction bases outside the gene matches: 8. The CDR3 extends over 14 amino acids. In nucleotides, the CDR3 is TGTGCCAGCAGTTACATACAGGGGACCACTGAAGCTTTCTTT. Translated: CASSYIQGTTEAFF.

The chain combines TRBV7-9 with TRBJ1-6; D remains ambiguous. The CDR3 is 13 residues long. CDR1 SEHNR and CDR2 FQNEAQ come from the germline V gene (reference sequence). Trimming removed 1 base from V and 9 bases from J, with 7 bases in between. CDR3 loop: CASSLDGVSPLHF. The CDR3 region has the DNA TGTGCCAGCAGCTTAGACGGAGTTTCACCCCTCCACTTT.

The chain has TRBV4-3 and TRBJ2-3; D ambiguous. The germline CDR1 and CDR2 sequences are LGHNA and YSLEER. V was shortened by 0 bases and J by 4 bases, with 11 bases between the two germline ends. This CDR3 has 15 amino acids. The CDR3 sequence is CASSQDYQNSDTQYF. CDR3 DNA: TGCGCCAGCAGCCAAGATTATCAGAATTCAGATACGCAGTATTTT.

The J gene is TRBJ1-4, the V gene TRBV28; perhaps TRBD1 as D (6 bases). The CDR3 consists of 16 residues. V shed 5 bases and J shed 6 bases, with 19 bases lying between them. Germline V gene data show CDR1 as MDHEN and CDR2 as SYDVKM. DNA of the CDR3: TGTGCCAGCAGTCCCCTCGGGGGGGGGCGGGATGAAAAACTGTTTTTT. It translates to CASSPLGGGRDEKLFF.

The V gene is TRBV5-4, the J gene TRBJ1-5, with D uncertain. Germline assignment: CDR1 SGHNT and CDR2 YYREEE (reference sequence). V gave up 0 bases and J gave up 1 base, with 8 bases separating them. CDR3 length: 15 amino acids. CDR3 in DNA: TGTGCCAGCAGCTTGGGAGGGCTGAGCAATCAGCCCCAGCATTTT. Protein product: CASSLGGLSNQPQHF.

CDR3 region: CSVETLGGETQYF. Here the CDR3 DNA reads TGCAGCGTTGAAACGTTAGGGGGAGAGACCCAGTACTTC. The rearrangement links TRBV29-1 to TRBJ2-5, with a possible D match to TRBD1 (6 bases). The V end lost 2 bases, the J end lost 4 bases, and 11 bases lay between the germline ends. Germline assignment: CDR1 SQVTM and CDR2 ANQGSEA. The CDR3 length is 13 residues.

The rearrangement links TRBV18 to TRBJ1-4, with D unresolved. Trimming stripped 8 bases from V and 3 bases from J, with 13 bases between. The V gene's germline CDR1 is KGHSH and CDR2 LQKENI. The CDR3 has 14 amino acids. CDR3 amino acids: CASHNRRSNEKLFF. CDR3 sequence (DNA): TGTGCCAGCCATAACCGGAGGTCTAATGAAAAACTGTTTTTT.

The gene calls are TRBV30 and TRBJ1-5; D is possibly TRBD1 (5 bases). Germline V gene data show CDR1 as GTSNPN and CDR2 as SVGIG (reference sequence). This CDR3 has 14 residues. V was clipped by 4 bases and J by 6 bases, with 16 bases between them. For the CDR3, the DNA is TGTGCCTGGAACGCTGGCAGGGACTTTCAGCCCCAGCATTTT. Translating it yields CAWNAGRDFQPQHF.

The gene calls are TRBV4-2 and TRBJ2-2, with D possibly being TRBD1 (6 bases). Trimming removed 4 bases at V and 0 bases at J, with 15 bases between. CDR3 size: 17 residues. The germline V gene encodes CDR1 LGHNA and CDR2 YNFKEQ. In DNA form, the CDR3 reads TGTGCCAGCAGCCGGGACATGGTTACTCCGAACACCGGGGAGCTGTTTTTT. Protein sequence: CASSRDMVTPNTGELFF.

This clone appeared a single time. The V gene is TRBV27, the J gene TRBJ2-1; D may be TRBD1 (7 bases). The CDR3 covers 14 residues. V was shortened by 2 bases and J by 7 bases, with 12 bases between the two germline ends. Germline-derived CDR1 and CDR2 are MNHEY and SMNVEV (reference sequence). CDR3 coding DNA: TGTGCCAGCAGTTTAAGCAGGGGGGATAATGAGCAGTTCTTC. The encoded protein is CASSLSRGDNEQFF.

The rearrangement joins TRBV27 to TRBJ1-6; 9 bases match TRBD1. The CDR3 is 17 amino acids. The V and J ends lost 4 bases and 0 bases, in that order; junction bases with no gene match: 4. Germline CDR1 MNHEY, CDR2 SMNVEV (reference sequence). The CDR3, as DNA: TGTGCCAGCAGTTCGACAGGGGGTTTCTCCTATAATTCACCCCTCCACTTT. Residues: CASSSTGGFSYNSPLHF.

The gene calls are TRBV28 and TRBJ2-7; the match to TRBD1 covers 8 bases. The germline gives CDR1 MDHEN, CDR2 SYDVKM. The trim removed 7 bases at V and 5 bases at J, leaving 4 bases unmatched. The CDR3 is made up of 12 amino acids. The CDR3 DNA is TGTGCCAGCACCGACAGGGGCAACGAGCAGTACTTC. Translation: CASTDRGNEQYF.

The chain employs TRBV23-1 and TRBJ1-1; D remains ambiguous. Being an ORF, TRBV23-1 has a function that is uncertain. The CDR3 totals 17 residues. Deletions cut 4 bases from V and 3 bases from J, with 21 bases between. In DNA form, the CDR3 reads TGCGCCAGCAGTCCTTTCGGCCCGCGGGCGTCGGACACTGAAGCTTTCTTT. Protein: CASSPFGPRASDTEAFF.

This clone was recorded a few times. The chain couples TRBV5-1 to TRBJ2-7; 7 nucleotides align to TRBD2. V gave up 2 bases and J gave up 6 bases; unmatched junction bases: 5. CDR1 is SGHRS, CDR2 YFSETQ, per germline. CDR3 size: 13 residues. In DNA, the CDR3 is TGCGCCAGCAGCTTCCTTGCGGGAGCCGAGCAGTACTTC. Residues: CASSFLAGAEQYF.

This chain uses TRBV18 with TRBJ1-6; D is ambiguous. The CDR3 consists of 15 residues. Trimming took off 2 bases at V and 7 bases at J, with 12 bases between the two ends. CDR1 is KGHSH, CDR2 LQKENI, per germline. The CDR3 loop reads CASSPSTGFNSPLHF. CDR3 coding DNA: TGTGCCAGCTCACCATCCACGGGGTTCAATTCACCCCTCCACTTT.

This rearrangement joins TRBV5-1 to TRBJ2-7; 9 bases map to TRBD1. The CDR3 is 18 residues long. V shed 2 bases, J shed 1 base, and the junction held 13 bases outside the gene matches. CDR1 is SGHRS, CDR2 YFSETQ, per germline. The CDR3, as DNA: TGCGCCAGCAGCTTAGGGACAGGGACACTCGGAGTGTCCTACGAGCAGTACTTC. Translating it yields CASSLGTGTLGVSYEQYF. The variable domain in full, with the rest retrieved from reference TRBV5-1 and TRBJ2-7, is KAGVTQTPRYLIKTRGQQVTLSCSPISGHRSVSWYQQTPGQGLQFLFEYFSETQRNKGNFPGRFSGRQFSNSRSEMNVSTLELGDSALYLCASSLGTGTLGVSYEQYFGPGTRLTVT.

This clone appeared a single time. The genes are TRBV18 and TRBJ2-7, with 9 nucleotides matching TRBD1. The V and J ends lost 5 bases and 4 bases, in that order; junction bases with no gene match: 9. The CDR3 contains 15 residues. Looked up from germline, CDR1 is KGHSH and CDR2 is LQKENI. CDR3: CASSTTRDRVYEQYF. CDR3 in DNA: TGTGCCAGCTCAACTACCCGGGACAGGGTATACGAGCAGTACTTC.